The T cell receptor (beta chain) described here comes from a study of blood T cells in healthy people across ages. Together with a sample-barcoded 5' primer, a J-beta primer mix was included in a second PCR lasting about 7 to 11 cycles. MiXCR, run by TCRdb on the 5' RACE reads, gives a single entry per CDR3 protein. The sample includes approximately 810,000 distinct CDR3 sequences, roughly 34% seen only once; the top ten take 10% to 15%. The source of this sequence is a man aged 18 to 35 in good health. Sequenced: blood.

This CDR3 reads CSAVGRNLYGYTF. In DNA, the CDR3 is TGCAGTGCCGTGGGACGGAACCTGTATGGCTACACCTTC. V gene TRBV20-1 combines with J gene TRBJ1-2; D perhaps matches TRBD1 (5 bases). V lost 6 bases to trimming and J lost 5 bases, with 16 bases between them. Germline V gene lookup returns CDR1 DFQATT and CDR2 SNEGSKA (reference sequence). The CDR3 extends over 13 amino acids.